The rows below give T cell receptor beta chains drawn from one sample of a study of CD8 T cells in Susac syndrome. TCRdb itself ran the immunoSEQ multiplex PCR reads through MiXCR, one entry per CDR3 protein. Altogether around 200,000 distinct CDR3 sequences are present, roughly 94% being singletons, with the ten largest covering around 0.076%. Sequenced sample: CD4+ T cells from PBMCs. The receptor source for this set is a human donor with multiple sclerosis. Both conserved end residues are part of each CDR3. D genes are given only for firm matches. A clone size is listed for some rows: how often the clone was seen (once, few, many), or a class if it is expanded.

J gene: TRBJ2-7
D gene: TRBD1
V gene: TRBV5-4
clone size: NA
CDR3 protein: CASTRFGTATYEQYF
CDR3 DNA: TGTGCCAGCACCAGATTCGGGACAGCCACCTACGAGCAGTACTTC

J gene: TRBJ2-1
D gene: NA
V gene: TRBV30
clone size: NA
CDR3 protein: CAWSRQRYNEQFF
CDR3 DNA: TGTGCCTGGAGTAGACAGAGGTACAATGAGCAGTTCTTC

J gene: TRBJ1-2
D gene: TRBD1
V gene: TRBV27
clone size: NA
CDR3 protein: CASSSFPGGRGYTF
CDR3 DNA: TGTGCCAGCAGCTCGTTTCCAGGGGGCCGGGGCTACACCTTC

J gene: TRBJ2-3
D gene: NA
V gene: TRBV20-1
clone size: NA
CDR3 protein: CSAIRHVGLPFTDTQYF
CDR3 DNA: TGCAGTGCCATAAGGCATGTGGGACTTCCTTTCACAGATACGCAGTATTTT

J gene: TRBJ2-5
D gene: TRBD2
V gene: TRBV7-9
clone size: NA
CDR3 protein: CASSRIPLAGKETQYF
CDR3 DNA: TGTGCCAGCAGCCGAATTCCACTAGCGGGGAAAGAGACCCAGTACTTC

J gene: TRBJ1-1
D gene: NA
V gene: TRBV7-3
clone size: NA
CDR3 protein: CASSPSPGVTEAFF
CDR3 DNA: TGTGCCAGCAGCCCGTCCCCGGGAGTGACTGAAGCTTTCTTT

J gene: TRBJ1-1
D gene: NA
V gene: TRBV29-1
clone size: NA
CDR3 protein: CSIGVGGETEAFF
CDR3 DNA: TGCAGCATAGGAGTCGGGGGGGAAACTGAAGCTTTCTTT

J gene: TRBJ1-1
D gene: NA
V gene: TRBV30
clone size: NA
CDR3 protein: CAWSFPPGEAFF
CDR3 DNA: TGTGCCTGGAGTTTCCCCCCAGGGGAAGCTTTCTTT

J gene: TRBJ2-5
D gene: TRBD2
V gene: TRBV18
clone size: NA
CDR3 protein: CASSPQFAGGPRETQYF
CDR3 DNA: TGTGCCAGCTCACCACAGTTCGCGGGGGGCCCCAGGGAGACCCAGTACTTC

J gene: TRBJ2-2
D gene: NA
V gene: TRBV20-1
clone size: NA
CDR3 protein: CSARGGGASGELFF
CDR3 DNA: TGCAGTGCTAGAGGAGGGGGGGCCTCCGGGGAGCTGTTTTTT

J gene: TRBJ1-6
D gene: NA
V gene: TRBV21-1
clone size: NA
CDR3 protein: CASILRRYSPLHF
CDR3 DNA: TGTGCCAGCATCCTGCGGAGGTATTCACCCCTCCACTTT

J gene: TRBJ2-1
D gene: TRBD1
V gene: TRBV6-1
clone size: NA
CDR3 protein: CATALDRDNEQFF
CDR3 DNA: TGTGCCACCGCGTTGGACAGGGACAATGAGCAGTTCTTC

J gene: TRBJ2-6
D gene: NA
V gene: TRBV29-1
clone size: NA
CDR3 protein: CSVLLPPGANVLTF
CDR3 DNA: TGCAGCGTCCTACTCCCGCCTGGGGCCAACGTCCTGACTTTC

J gene: TRBJ2-3
D gene: NA
V gene: TRBV28
clone size: NA
CDR3 protein: CASSPQWTTTDTQYF
CDR3 DNA: TGTGCCAGCAGTCCCCAATGGACTACCACAGATACGCAGTATTTT

J gene: TRBJ2-3
D gene: TRBD2
V gene: TRBV7-3
clone size: NA
CDR3 protein: CASSNSGGADTQYF
CDR3 DNA: TGTGCCAGCAGCAATAGCGGGGGGGCCGATACGCAGTATTTT

J gene: TRBJ1-1
D gene: NA
V gene: TRBV5-4
clone size: once
CDR3 protein: CATKTGLNTEAFF
CDR3 DNA: TGTGCCACGAAGACAGGATTGAACACTGAAGCTTTCTTT

J gene: TRBJ1-2
D gene: NA
V gene: TRBV28
clone size: NA
CDR3 protein: CASTQEGGYTF
CDR3 DNA: TGTGCCAGTACGCAGGAGGGCGGCTACACCTTC

J gene: TRBJ2-3
D gene: NA
V gene: TRBV5-6
clone size: NA
CDR3 protein: CASSLTEDTQYF
CDR3 DNA: TGTGCCAGCAGCTTGACTGAAGATACGCAGTATTTT